This T cell receptor (beta chain) is drawn from a study of response to subunit inactivated influenza vaccine. Study-level findings and limits: There was a suggestion from the authors that each seasonal influenza vaccination recruits few new T cells.

This clonotype appeared a few times. Its target is not known. The CDR3 is 16 residues long. Trimming removed 4 bases at V and 0 bases at J, with 13 bases between. Germline V gene sequence: CDR1 ENHRY, CDR2 SYGVKD. TCRdb called the RT-PCR reads again in MiXCR, with one record for every CDR3 protein. This repertoire shows hundreds of thousands of distinct CDR3 sequences, 13% to 15% found once; its top ten account for 7.6%. V usage is TRBV10-3 and J usage is TRBJ2-1; unclear D gene. The receptor was derived from a man aged 50 to 60 who received an inactivated influenza vaccine. Here the sequenced sample was PBMCs from blood, taken approximately 15 days before vaccination. The CDR3 nucleotides are TGTGCCATCAGTGGGGAAGCTATTAGCTCCTACAATGAGCAGTTCTTC. It encodes CAISGEAISSYNEQFF.